This T cell receptor (beta chain) was obtained from a study of T-cell reconstitution after alpha-beta-depleted transplantation in children. Preparing the TCRbeta library involved the use of unique molecular identifiers. TCRdb reprocessed the PCR reads via MiXCR and lists one record per CDR3 protein. This sample has about 540,000 distinct CDR3 sequences; 15% to 20% occur once, and the top ten carry approximately 3%. V was cut by 2 bases and J by 6 bases, with 10 bases left in between. CDR3 size: 13 residues. Germline CDR1 and CDR2: SEHNR and FQNEAQ (reference sequence). This rearrangement joins TRBV7-9 to TRBJ1-1; D remains ambiguous. This receptor was taken from a human donor who donated a stem cell graft to a child with acute lymphoblastic leukemia. Sequenced material: PBMCs from the stem cell graft donor, taken from the stem cell graft. The CDR3 spells CASSLQEMPEAFF. CDR3 nucleotides: TGTGCCAGCAGCTTACAGGAGATGCCTGAAGCTTTCTTT.